This paragraph reports one T cell receptor beta chain. Antigen unknown. The protocol was immunoSEQ multiplex PCR, while the TCRdb copy is restricted to in-frame clones and leaves out a portion. The data contain 13,000 to 15,000 clones, around 84% of them singletons. Patients all relapsed after autologous stem cell transplantation, and there was variation in brentuximab vedotin exposure. The source of the sample is a study of PD-1 blockade in classical Hodgkin lymphoma. V was pared by 3 bases and J by 8 bases, with 11 bases between. This CDR3 is 13 amino acids long. Germline V gene lookup returns CDR1 SGHNT and CDR2 YENEEA. Regarding the study as a whole: Patients starting nivolumab under 1 year after ASCT were excluded. Possible causes of repertoire differences, disease activity or prior therapy, remain undefined. While CD8+ TCR diversity did not rise significantly by C4D1, CD4+ TCR diversity did. Newly diagnosed patients reportedly had lower baseline TCR diversity than healthy donors.

The receptor comes from a human donor with classical Hodgkin lymphoma. V usage is TRBV11-3 and J usage is TRBJ2-1; D ambiguous. The sample in question was peripheral blood mononuclear cells (PBMCs), obtained at baseline. DNA of the CDR3: TGTGCCAGCAGCTTGATCTCCGATGATGAGCAGTTCTTC. Translated: CASSLISDDEQFF.